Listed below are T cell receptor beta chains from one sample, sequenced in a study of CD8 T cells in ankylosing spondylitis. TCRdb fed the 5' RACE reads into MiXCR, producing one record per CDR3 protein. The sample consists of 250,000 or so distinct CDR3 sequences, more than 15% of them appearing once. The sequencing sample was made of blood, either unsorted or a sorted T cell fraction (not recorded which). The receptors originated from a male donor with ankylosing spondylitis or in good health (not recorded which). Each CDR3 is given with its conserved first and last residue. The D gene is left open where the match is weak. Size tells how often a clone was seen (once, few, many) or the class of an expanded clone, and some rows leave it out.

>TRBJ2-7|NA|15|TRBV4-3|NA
CASSPNHRVSYEQYF
TGCGCCAGCAGCCCAAATCACAGGGTCTCCTACGAGCAGTACTTC
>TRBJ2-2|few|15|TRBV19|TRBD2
CASSMPGLEVGELFF
TGTGCCAGTAGTATGCCGGGACTAGAGGTCGGGGAGCTGTTTTTT
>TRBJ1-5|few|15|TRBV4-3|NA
CASSQDFGQGQPQHF
TGCGCCAGCAGCCAAGATTTTGGGCAGGGCCAGCCCCAGCATTTT
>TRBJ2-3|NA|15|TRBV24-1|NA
CATLASITSTDTQYF
TGTGCCACCCTTGCTAGCATTACTAGCACAGATACGCAGTATTTT
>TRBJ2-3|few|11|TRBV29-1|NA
CSVAGSDTQYF
TGCAGCGTGGCAGGGTCAGATACGCAGTATTTT
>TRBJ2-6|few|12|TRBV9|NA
CASSVDANVLTF
TGTGCCAGCAGCGTAGATGCCAACGTCCTGACTTTC
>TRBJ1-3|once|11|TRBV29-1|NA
CSVVGGPTIYF
TGCAGCGTTGTGGGGGGCCCCACCATATATTTT
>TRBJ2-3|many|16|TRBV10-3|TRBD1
CAISESGQGFTDTQYF
TGTGCCATCAGTGAGTCAGGACAGGGATTCACAGATACGCAGTATTTT
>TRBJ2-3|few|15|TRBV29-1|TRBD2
CSVEPSGRAEDTQYF
TGCAGCGTGGAACCTAGCGGGAGGGCAGAAGATACGCAGTATTTT
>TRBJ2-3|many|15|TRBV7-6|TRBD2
CASSFLAGESDTQYF
TGTGCCAGCAGCTTCCTAGCGGGAGAATCAGATACGCAGTATTTT
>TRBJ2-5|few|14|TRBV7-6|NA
CASSFLTGEETQYF
TGTGCCAGCAGCTTTTTGACAGGAGAAGAGACCCAGTACTTC
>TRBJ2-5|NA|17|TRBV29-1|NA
CSVELWEDTTIQETQYF
TGCAGCGTTGAATTGTGGGAGGACACGACGATACAAGAGACCCAGTACTTC
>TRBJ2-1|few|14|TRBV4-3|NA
CASSQESSVDEQFF
TGCGCCAGCAGCCAAGAATCTAGCGTGGATGAGCAGTTCTTC
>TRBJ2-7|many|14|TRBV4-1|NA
CASSHERLTGEQYF
TGCGCCAGCAGCCACGAACGACTCACAGGCGAGCAGTACTTC
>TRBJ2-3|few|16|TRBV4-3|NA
CASSQDMGEPTDTQYF
TGCGCCAGCAGCCAAGATATGGGCGAGCCCACAGATACGCAGTATTTT
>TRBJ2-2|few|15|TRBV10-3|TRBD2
CAIRRREGNTGELFF
TGTGCCATCCGTAGACGGGAGGGGAACACCGGGGAGCTGTTTTTT
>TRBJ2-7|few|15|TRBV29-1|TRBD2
CSVEAPWEGGYEQYF
TGCAGCGTTGAAGCTCCCTGGGAGGGTGGCTACGAGCAGTACTTC
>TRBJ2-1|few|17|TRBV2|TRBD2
CASSESGLGVVTNEQFF
TGTGCCAGCAGTGAAAGCGGACTAGGTGTGGTTACTAATGAGCAGTTCTTC
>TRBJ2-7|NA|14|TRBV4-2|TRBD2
CASSTSGTPYEQYF
TGTGCCAGCAGTACAAGCGGGACCCCCTACGAGCAGTACTTC
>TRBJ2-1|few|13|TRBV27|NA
CASSAYPYNEQFF
TGTGCCAGCAGCGCCTACCCCTACAATGAGCAGTTCTTC
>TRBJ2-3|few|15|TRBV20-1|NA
CSASSTSEGTDTQYF
TGCAGTGCTAGCTCAACTAGTGAGGGCACAGATACGCAGTATTTT
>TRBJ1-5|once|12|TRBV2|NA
CASSDPPGSQHF
TGTGCCAGCAGTGACCCGCCCGGGTCCCAGCATTTT
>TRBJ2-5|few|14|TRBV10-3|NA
CAISDRQEQETQYF
TGTGCCATCAGTGACAGACAGGAACAAGAGACCCAGTACTTC
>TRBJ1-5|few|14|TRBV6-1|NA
CASSPRVNNQPQHF
TGTGCCAGCAGTCCCAGGGTAAACAATCAGCCCCAGCATTTT
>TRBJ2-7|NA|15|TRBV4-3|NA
CASSQGLAVPYEQYF
TGCGCCAGCAGCCAAGGCTTAGCGGTCCCCTACGAGCAGTACTTC
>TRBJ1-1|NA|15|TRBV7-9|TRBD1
CASSLVPPGQGEAFF
TGTGCCAGCAGCTTAGTACCCCCGGGACAGGGCGAAGCTTTCTTT
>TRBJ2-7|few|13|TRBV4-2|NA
CASSQENNYEQYF
TGTGCCAGCAGCCAAGAGAACAACTACGAGCAGTACTTC
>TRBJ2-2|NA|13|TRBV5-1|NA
CASSMGLGGELFF
TGCGCCAGCAGCATGGGACTTGGCGGGGAGCTGTTTTTT
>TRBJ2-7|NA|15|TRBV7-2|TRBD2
CASSPKLAGTYEQYF
TGTGCCAGCAGCCCTAAACTAGCGGGAACCTACGAGCAGTACTTC
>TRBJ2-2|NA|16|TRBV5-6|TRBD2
CASSLRLAGGIGELFF
TGTGCCAGCAGCTTGAGACTAGCGGGAGGGATCGGGGAGCTGTTTTTT
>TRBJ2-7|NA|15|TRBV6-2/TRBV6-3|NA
CASSYPEQDAYEQYF
TGTGCCAGCAGTTACCCCGAACAGGACGCCTACGAGCAGTACTTC
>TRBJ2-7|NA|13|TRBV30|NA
CAWSDGLVYEQYF
TGTGCCTGGAGTGATGGTCTTGTCTACGAGCAGTACTTC
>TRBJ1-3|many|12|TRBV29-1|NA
CSVVGSGNTIYF
TGCAGCGTTGTAGGCTCTGGAAACACCATATATTTT
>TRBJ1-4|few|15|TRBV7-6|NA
CASRVASAPGEKLFF
TGTGCCAGCAGGGTAGCATCGGCCCCCGGTGAAAAACTGTTTTTT
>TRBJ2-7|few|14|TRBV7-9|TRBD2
CASSLVSGGYEQYF
TGTGCCAGCAGCTTAGTTAGCGGGGGGTACGAGCAGTACTTC
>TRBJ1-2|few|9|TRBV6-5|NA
CANTGGYPF
TGTGCCAACACGGGCGGCTACCCCTTC
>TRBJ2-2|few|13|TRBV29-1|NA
CSVIQGYTGELFF
TGCAGCGTAATACAGGGCTATACCGGGGAGCTGTTTTTT
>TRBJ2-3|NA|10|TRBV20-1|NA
CSRVRDTQYF
TGCAGCAGAGTACGAGATACGCAGTATTTT
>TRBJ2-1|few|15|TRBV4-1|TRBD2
CASSRAPSGGSEQFF
TGCGCCAGCAGCCGCGCTCCTAGCGGGGGCTCCGAGCAGTTCTTC
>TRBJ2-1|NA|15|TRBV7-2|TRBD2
CASSQTSGRMIEQFF
TGTGCCAGCAGCCAGACTAGCGGGAGAATGATTGAGCAGTTCTTC
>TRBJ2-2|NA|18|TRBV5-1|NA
CASSLSQGGQAGDGELFF
TGCGCCAGCAGCTTGAGTCAGGGGGGCCAGGCAGGAGACGGGGAGCTGTTTTTT
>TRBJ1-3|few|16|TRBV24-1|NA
CATTGPRRHSGNTIYF
TGTGCCACCACGGGGCCCAGGCGTCACTCTGGAAACACCATATATTTT
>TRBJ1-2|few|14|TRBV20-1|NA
CTLLRDIANYGYTF
TGCACCCTCCTCCGGGACATTGCTAACTATGGCTACACCTTC
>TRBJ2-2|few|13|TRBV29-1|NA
CSVRDRHTGELFF
TGCAGCGTTCGAGACAGACACACCGGGGAGCTGTTTTTT
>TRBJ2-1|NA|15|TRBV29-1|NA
CSVERWGEGYNEQFF
TGCAGCGTTGAGAGATGGGGAGAAGGCTACAATGAGCAGTTCTTC